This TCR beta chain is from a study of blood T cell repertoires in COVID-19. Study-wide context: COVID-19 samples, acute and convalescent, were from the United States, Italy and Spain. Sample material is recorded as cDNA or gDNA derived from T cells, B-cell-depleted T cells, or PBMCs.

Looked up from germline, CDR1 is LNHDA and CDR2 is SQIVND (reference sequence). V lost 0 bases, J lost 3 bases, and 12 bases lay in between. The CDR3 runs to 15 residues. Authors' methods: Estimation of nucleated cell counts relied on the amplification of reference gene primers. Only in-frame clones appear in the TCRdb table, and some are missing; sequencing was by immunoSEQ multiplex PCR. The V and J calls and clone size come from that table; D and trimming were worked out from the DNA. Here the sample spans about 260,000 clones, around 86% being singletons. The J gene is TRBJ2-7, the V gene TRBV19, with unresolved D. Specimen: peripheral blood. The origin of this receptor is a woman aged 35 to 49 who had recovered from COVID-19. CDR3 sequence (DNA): TGTGCCAGTAGTATAGATGGTCGGAGCTACTACGAGCAGTACTTC. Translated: CASSIDGRSYYEQYF.